The 18 T cell receptor beta chains in this list originate from one sample, sequenced in a study of T cells in localized non-small cell lung cancer. Sequencing used immunoSEQ multiplex PCR; TCRdb keeps in-frame clones, though not all of them. The sample holds 40,000 or so clones, around 81% seen once. The sample consisted of peripheral blood mononuclear cells, taken before any cancer treatment. Receptor source: a male donor aged 60 or over with stage II lung adenocarcinoma.

This clone was recorded a few times. The J gene is TRBJ1-5, the V gene TRBV27, with D hard to call. Germline CDR1 reads MNHEY; CDR2 reads SMNVEV (reference sequence). The CDR3 is 12 amino acids. V dropped 8 bases and J dropped 5 bases, with 10 bases sitting between them. In DNA, the CDR3 is TGTGCCAGCGCGGGCCTCGATCAGCCCCAGCATTTT. It translates to CASAGLDQPQHF.

The chain carries TRBV4-1 and TRBJ2-5, with 9 positions matching TRBD2. Germline values: CDR1 MGHRA, CDR2 YSYEKL. V shed 0 bases and J 4 bases; nucleotides not matched to a gene: 6. The CDR3 spans 16 residues. CDR3 DNA: TGCGCCAGCAGCCAAGATAGCGGGAGAATCCCAGAGACCCAGTACTTC. Translated: CASSQDSGRIPETQYF.

In this sample, this clone turned up a few times. The chain uses TRBV30 and TRBJ1-5, with D unresolved. The germline gives CDR1 GTSNPN, CDR2 SVGIG (reference sequence). The CDR3 sequence is 12 residues long. V was cut by 3 bases and J by 3 bases, with 6 bases left in between. CDR3 nucleotide sequence: TGTGCCTGGAGCGCGTACAATCAGCCCCAGCATTTT. It translates to CAWSAYNQPQHF.

The chain uses TRBV15 and TRBJ2-3; the match to TRBD2 covers 9 bases. With 0 bases clipped from V and 2 bases from J, the junction kept 6 bases outside the gene matches. From germline, CDR1 is LNHNV and CDR2 YYDKDF (reference sequence). The CDR3 is 17 residues long. CDR3: CATSRDQTSGYTDTQYF. The CDR3 nucleotides read TGTGCCACCAGCAGAGACCAGACTAGCGGATACACAGATACGCAGTATTTT. Based on the CDR3 plus reference TRBV15 and TRBJ2-3, the full variable domain is DAMVIQNPRYQVTQFGKPVTLSCSQTLNHNVMYWYQQKSSQAPKLLFHYYDKDFNNEADTPDNFQSRRPNTSFCFLDIRSPGLGDTAMYLCATSRDQTSGYTDTQYFGPGTRLTVL.

The chain combines TRBV7-9 with TRBJ2-2; 8 bases line up with TRBD1. CDR3 length equals 12 residues. Trimming removed 7 bases from V and 6 bases from J; junction bases left unmatched: 1. The germline CDR1 and CDR2 sequences are SEHNR and FQNEAQ (reference sequence). The CDR3 DNA reads as TGTGCCAGCACCAGGGGGCCCGGGGAGCTGTTTTTT. As protein: CASTRGPGELFF.

The CDR3 nucleotides read TGTGCCAGCAGCCCACAGGAGGGTTCACCCCTCCACTTT. Amino acids: CASSPQEGSPLHF. The gene calls are TRBV7-6 and TRBJ1-6; TRBD1 might be the D (5 bases). The CDR3 contains 13 residues. V was cut by 5 bases and J by 9 bases, with 11 bases left in between. Germline CDR1 is SGHVS and CDR2 is FNYEAQ.

V usage is TRBV19 and J usage is TRBJ2-1; TRBD1 might be the D (8 bases). The length of the CDR3 is 16 residues. In germline, CDR1 is LNHDA, CDR2 SQIVND (reference sequence). Trimming took 0 bases from V and 7 from J, leaving 16 bases between them. The CDR3 loop is CASSIDWTGRANEQFF. In nucleotides, the CDR3 is TGTGCCAGTAGTATAGATTGGACAGGGAGGGCAAATGAGCAGTTCTTC.

The chain recombines TRBV18 with TRBJ2-7; the match to TRBD2 covers 12 bases. The CDR3 is 18 residues long. Germline CDR1 KGHSH, CDR2 LQKENI. J gave up 0 bases and V 5 bases, and 11 bases lay outside the gene matches. The chain's CDR3 is CASSSSTSGRSSSYEQYF. As DNA, the CDR3 is TGTGCCAGCTCATCTTCCACTAGCGGGAGGTCTAGCTCCTACGAGCAGTACTTC.

The chain joins TRBV30 to TRBJ1-4, with D perhaps TRBD1 (5 bases). The CDR3 totals 12 residues. CDR1 is GTSNPN and CDR2 is SVGIG in the germline V gene (reference sequence). V lost 5 bases and J lost 7, with 11 bases in between. CDR3 amino acids: CAWGRDGEKLFF. CDR3 nucleotide sequence: TGTGCCTGGGGGCGGGACGGTGAAAAACTGTTTTTT.

The chain combines TRBV11-3 with TRBJ2-3, with 12 bases lining up with TRBD2. CDR3 length: 16 amino acids. The germline gives CDR1 SGHNT, CDR2 YENEEA. V was pared by 5 bases and J by 6 bases, with 9 bases of the junction left unmatched. The CDR3 protein is CASSPGLAGSGDTQYF. For the CDR3, the DNA is TGTGCCAGCAGCCCCGGACTAGCGGGATCGGGGGATACGCAGTATTTT.

The CDR3 sequence is CASKEGASQDEQFF. CDR3 sequence (DNA): TGTGCCAGCAAAGAGGGAGCCTCACAGGATGAGCAGTTCTTC. V and J are TRBV9 and TRBJ2-1; perhaps D is TRBD1 or TRBD2 (5 bases each). The CDR3 is 14 amino acids. The ends were cut back, 6 bases at V and 8 bases at J, with 18 bases in the middle. CDR1 is SGDLS and CDR2 is YYNGEE in the germline V gene.

The V and J genes are TRBV7-2 and TRBJ2-1, with TRBD1 matching over 8 bases. The CDR3 has 15 amino acids. Germline V lookup: CDR1 SGHTA, CDR2 FQGNSA. V lost 1 base and J lost 5; bases outside the gene matches: 4. DNA of the CDR3: TGTGCCAGCAGCTTAGTAGGACAGGGTAACAATGAGCAGTTCTTC. Protein product: CASSLVGQGNNEQFF.

The genes are TRBV28 and TRBJ1-1, with D perhaps TRBD1 (6 bases). Germline CDR1 reads MDHEN; CDR2 reads SYDVKM. CDR3 length equals 15 residues. The V end was cut by 4 bases, the J end by 0 bases, with 12 bases between. CDR3 DNA sequence: TGTGCCAGCAGTTCCCCCGGGACATTGAACACTGAAGCTTTCTTT. This codes for CASSSPGTLNTEAFF.

This clone is termed medium-sized. The rearrangement uses TRBV5-4 and TRBJ1-1; 8 nucleotides agree with TRBD1. Germline loops: CDR1 SGHNT, CDR2 YYREEE (reference sequence). The CDR3 has 16 residues. With 3 bases clipped from V and 0 bases from J, the junction kept 7 bases outside the gene matches. The CDR3 DNA reads as TGTGCCAGCAGCTCGGACAGGGCCCCCATGAACACTGAAGCTTTCTTT. Translating gives CASSSDRAPMNTEAFF.

This chain links TRBV7-2 with TRBJ1-1, with D possibly being TRBD1 (6 bases). The CDR3 length is 14 residues. Trimming left V 0 bases short and J 4 bases short, with 9 bases between. Germline-derived CDR1 and CDR2 are SGHTA and FQGNSA. CDR3 nucleotides: TGTGCCAGCAGCTTAGCAGGGGGAGGCACTGAAGCTTTCTTT. This encodes CASSLAGGGTEAFF.

This clone occurred a few times. The chain joins TRBV10-3 to TRBJ1-2; tentatively, D is TRBD1 (5 bases). This CDR3 is 14 amino acids long. V gave up 7 bases and J gave up 4 bases, with 16 bases separating them. Germline lookup yields CDR1 ENHRY and CDR2 SYGVKD. This CDR3 is CAITRTGTSYGYTF. The CDR3 bases are TGTGCCATCACCCGAACCGGGACGAGCTATGGCTACACCTTC.

The CDR3 protein is CASSAYRDQPQHF. The CDR3 region has the DNA TGCGCCAGCAGCGCATACAGGGATCAGCCCCAGCATTTT. The chain is built from TRBV4-3 and TRBJ1-5; D possibly corresponds to TRBD1 (6 bases). V lost 5 bases and J lost 5, with 10 bases in between. CDR3 length: 13 amino acids. CDR1 LGHNA and CDR2 YSLEER come from the germline V gene.

V is TRBV11-2 and J is TRBJ2-7, with unresolved D. Trimming took off 5 bases at V and 2 bases at J, with 16 bases between the two ends. CDR1 is SGHAT and CDR2 is FQNNGV in the germline V gene. The CDR3 is 15 residues long. For the CDR3, the DNA is TGTGCCAGCAGCACTTGGACCAGTCAGGCCTACGAGCAGTACTTC. Translating gives CASSTWTSQAYEQYF.